This TCR beta chain is from a study of radiotherapy plus CTLA-4 blockade in lung cancer. Overall study results and limits: Response, reportedly, was best predicted by interferon-beta along with early blood T cell clone dynamics. In blood, TCR clones derived from the tumor expanded after radiotherapy plus ipilimumab.

Clones were read by immunoSEQ multiplex PCR, and TCRdb kept only the in-frame ones, dropping some. Found here are 50,000 or so clones, about 88% of them singletons; the top ten hold 7.8%. Concerning this clone itself: Its antigen is as yet unknown.

V was trimmed by 9 bases and J by 0 bases, leaving 18 bases between them. The CDR3 has 15 amino acids. Germline CDR1 MNHNS, CDR2 SASEGT. Sequences were derived from peripheral blood, sampled from a patient treated with radiotherapy plus ipilimumab. The rearrangement joins TRBV6-1 to TRBJ2-7; D is possibly TRBD2 (6 bases). The receptor comes from a human donor with non-small cell lung cancer whose response to radiotherapy plus ipilimumab could not be evaluated. The CDR3 sequence is CASRGLLQDSYEQYF. As DNA, the CDR3 is TGTGCCAGTAGGGGACTCTTACAGGACTCCTACGAGCAGTACTTC.